The 24 T cell receptor beta chains given below trace back to one sample, sequenced in a study of shared clonotypes between healthy human individuals (dated by TCRdb to 2018 to 2020). Libraries were constructed by the immunoSEQ multiplex PCR assay. TCRdb mirrors the immuneACCESS table, restricted to in-frame sequences. Some clones are absent from its copies; in checked studies, under half trace to an unresolved V gene, and the reason for the others is unknown. Present in this sample are roughly 500,000 clones, more than 95% of which were seen just once. About 0.064% of the sample is held by the ten biggest clonotypes. The source material was naive CD4+ T cells sorted from blood. The sample's cell subset or site, from its label and the paper: CD45RA+ positively selected. The source of these receptors is a woman in her 30s in good health.

This chain connects TRBV19 to TRBJ2-6; 10 bases fit TRBD1. The CDR3 sequence is 16 residues long. Germline CDR1 and CDR2: LNHDA and SQIVND (reference sequence). With V trimmed by 10 bases and J by 0 bases, 6 bases remained unmatched. CDR3 protein: CATRDRGHSGANVLTF. The CDR3 coding sequence is TGTGCCACCCGGGACAGGGGCCACTCTGGGGCCAACGTCCTGACTTTC.

This clone was counted once. The chain links TRBV13 to TRBJ2-5; D is ambiguous. With 4 bases removed from V and 3 bases from J, the gap between germline ends came to 6 bases. The CDR3 loop spans 12 amino acids. Germline-derived CDR1 and CDR2 are PRHDT and FYEKMQ (reference sequence). This chain's CDR3 is CASSSRKETQYF. The CDR3 DNA follows: TGTGCCAGCAGCTCGAGAAAAGAGACCCAGTACTTC.

This clone was counted once. The chain has TRBV6-1 and TRBJ2-7; D is ambiguous. Trimming cost V 7 bases and J 4 bases, with 8 bases left between them. The CDR3 covers 11 residues. Germline values: CDR1 MNHNS, CDR2 SASEGT. CDR3: CASIRLYEQYF. DNA for the CDR3: TGTGCCAGCATCCGCCTTTACGAGCAGTACTTC.

This sequence joins TRBV29-1 and TRBJ2-7; 12 bases map to TRBD2. V lost 6 bases, J lost 0 bases, and 6 bases stayed unmatched. Germline-derived CDR1 and CDR2 are SQVTM and ANQGSEA. There are 15 residues in the CDR3. The CDR3: CSVRGTSGFSYEQYF. The CDR3 DNA follows: TGCAGCGTGCGGGGGACTAGCGGGTTCTCCTACGAGCAGTACTTC.

This chain joins TRBV5-1 and TRBJ1-4; D unclear. With 0 bases removed from V and 5 bases from J, the gap between germline ends came to 8 bases. The CDR3 contains 14 residues. Germline lookup yields CDR1 SGHRS and CDR2 YFSETQ. The CDR3: CASSLGGLNEKLFF. For the CDR3, the DNA is TGCGCCAGCAGCTTGGGAGGTTTGAATGAAAAACTGTTTTTT.

V gene TRBV28 combines with J gene TRBJ1-4, with D perhaps TRBD1 (5 bases). Germline V gene lookup returns CDR1 MDHEN and CDR2 SYDVKM. Trimming removed 8 bases at V and 4 bases at J, with 14 bases between. The CDR3 is made up of 14 amino acids. CDR3 sequence reads: CASDSAGSNEKLFF. CDR3 DNA: TGTGCCAGCGATTCCGCAGGGAGTAATGAAAAACTGTTTTTT.

The rearrangement joins TRBV5-1 to TRBJ1-1, with TRBD1 matching over 11 bases. This CDR3 spans 16 amino acids. Germline-derived CDR1 and CDR2 are SGHRS and YFSETQ. J gave up 0 bases and V 5 bases, and 6 bases lay outside the gene matches. CDR3 amino acids: CASREGTGGVNTEAFF. DNA of the CDR3: TGCGCCAGCAGGGAAGGGACAGGGGGTGTGAACACTGAAGCTTTCTTT.

This chain connects TRBV19 to TRBJ1-1; D remains unclear. This CDR3 comprises 12 residues. Trimming removed 7 bases at V and 3 bases at J, with 9 bases between. Germline V gene data show CDR1 as LNHDA and CDR2 as SQIVND (reference sequence). CDR3: CASKEEYTEAFF. The CDR3, as DNA: TGTGCCAGTAAAGAGGAGTACACTGAAGCTTTCTTT.

This chain connects TRBV6-1 to TRBJ2-4; possible D gene TRBD1, 7 bases. CDR1 is MNHNS, CDR2 SASEGT, per germline. The CDR3 spans 15 residues. V gave up 10 bases and J gave up 4 bases, with 20 bases separating them. The CDR3 coding sequence is TGTGCCATCTCCGTCGCGGGACAGTTAAAAAACATTCAGTACTTC. It encodes CAISVAGQLKNIQYF.

This chain links TRBV7-8 with TRBJ1-5, with 7 bases identical to TRBD1. This CDR3 spans 15 amino acids. The V gene end was trimmed by 3 bases and the J gene end by 0 bases; junction bases not matched to a gene: 2. Looked up from germline, CDR1 is SGHVS and CDR2 is FQNEAQ. Written as DNA, the CDR3 is TGTGCCAGCAGCTTGAACAGGGGTAGCAATCAGCCCCAGCATTTT. Its translation is CASSLNRGSNQPQHF.

This clone was counted a single time. The chain employs TRBV15 and TRBJ2-3; D is unresolved. The CDR3 spans 13 residues. CDR1 and CDR2 (germline): LNHNV, YYDKDF (reference sequence). V was cut by 0 bases and J by 5 bases, with 6 bases left in between. The CDR3 coding sequence is TGTGCCACCAGCAGAGATGTGGGAGATACGCAGTATTTT. This sequence encodes CATSRDVGDTQYF.

The chain couples TRBV11-2 to TRBJ1-2; tentatively, D is TRBD1 (5 bases). The germline V gene encodes CDR1 SGHAT and CDR2 FQNNGV. V lost 4 bases, J lost 2 bases, and 11 bases lay in between. CDR3 size: 14 residues. CDR3 sequence (DNA): TGTGCCAGCAGCTACCGAGACAGAAACTATGGCTACACCTTC. Its protein is CASSYRDRNYGYTF.

J is TRBJ1-1 and V is TRBV2; D not resolved. Germline V CDR1 and CDR2: SNHLY, FYNNEI. CDR3 length: 12 amino acids. Trimming left V 7 bases short and J 5 bases short, with 11 bases between. The DNA for the CDR3 is TGTGCCAGCACCAGAGCGGGAACTGAAGCTTTCTTT. Translation gives CASTRAGTEAFF.

The rearrangement joins TRBV18 to TRBJ2-1; no firm D call. V lost 3 bases to trimming and J lost 9 bases, with 12 bases between them. Germline values: CDR1 KGHSH, CDR2 LQKENI. The CDR3 covers 13 residues. The CDR3 reads CASSPTPLGEQFF. The DNA for the CDR3 is TGTGCCAGCTCACCTACGCCGCTGGGTGAGCAGTTCTTC.

The V call is TRBV5-1, the J call TRBJ2-6; D perhaps matches TRBD2 (6 bases). V dropped 4 bases and J dropped 0 bases, with 14 bases sitting between them. CDR1 is SGHRS and CDR2 is YFSETQ in the germline V gene. The CDR3 totals 17 residues. The CDR3 bases are TGCGCCAGCAGCACCCGACTAGGAAACTCTGGGGCCAACGTCCTGACTTTC. This gives the protein CASSTRLGNSGANVLTF.

V usage is TRBV29-1 and J usage is TRBJ2-1; D is perhaps TRBD1 or TRBD2 (5 bases each). The CDR3 sequence is 14 residues long. Trimming cost V 4 bases and J 1 base, with 11 bases left between them. From germline, CDR1 is SQVTM and CDR2 ANQGSEA. DNA for the CDR3: TGCAGCGTTGTAAGGAGGACATCCTACAATGAGCAGTTCTTC. The encoded protein is CSVVRRTSYNEQFF.

The chain carries TRBV6-1 and TRBJ2-4; 7 bases fit TRBD2. The CDR3 covers 14 residues. V dropped 0 bases and J dropped 6; count of bases not matched to a gene: 2. CDR1 is MNHNS and CDR2 is SASEGT in the germline V gene. The CDR3 DNA sequence: TGTGCCAGCAGTGAAGCTAGCGGGCCAAACATTCAGTACTTC. This sequence encodes CASSEASGPNIQYF.

This chain uses TRBV6-1 with TRBJ1-2; D is undetermined. CDR3 length equals 13 residues. The germline V gene encodes CDR1 MNHNS and CDR2 SASEGT. Between the trimmed V and J ends, which lost 6 bases and 5 bases, there was a span of 13 bases. The CDR3 here is CASSQREGYGYTF. DNA of the CDR3: TGTGCCAGCAGCCAGAGAGAGGGATATGGCTACACCTTC.

The rearrangement joins TRBV11-2 to TRBJ2-3, with TRBD2 as a possible D gene (5 bases). V shed 5 bases and J shed 2 bases, with 11 bases lying between them. Germline assignment: CDR1 SGHAT and CDR2 FQNNGV. The CDR3 loop spans 14 amino acids. As DNA, the CDR3 is TGTGCCAGCAGCCCCCCGGGGTCCACAGATACGCAGTATTTT. Its protein product is CASSPPGSTDTQYF.

The CDR3 DNA sequence: TGTGCCAGCAGCTTGGCCGGGACTAGCTACGAGCAGTACTTC. Its translation is CASSLAGTSYEQYF. The genes are TRBV5-4 and TRBJ2-5; the match to TRBD2 covers 8 bases. The end of the DNA fits TRBJ2-7 better, so the J call may be wrong. The CDR3 covers 14 residues. The germline V gene has CDR1 SGHNT and CDR2 YYREEE (reference sequence).

CDR3 sequence: CASSTGTGGPNEQFF. The CDR3 DNA follows: TGCGCCAGCAGCACCGGGACAGGGGGTCCCAATGAGCAGTTCTTC. The V gene is TRBV5-1, the J gene TRBJ2-1, with 11 bases matching TRBD1. Germline V gene lookup returns CDR1 SGHRS and CDR2 YFSETQ. The CDR3 is made up of 15 amino acids. V was clipped by 4 bases and J by 6 bases; unmatched bases: 6. The whole variable domain, filled in from reference TRBV5-1 and TRBJ2-1, reads KAGVTQTPRYLIKTRGQQVTLSCSPISGHRSVSWYQQTPGQGLQFLFEYFSETQRNKGNFPGRFSGRQFSNSRSEMNVSTLELGDSALYLCASSTGTGGPNEQFFGPGTRLTVL.

This chain links TRBV19 with TRBJ2-5; either TRBD1 or TRBD2 may supply D (5 bases each). Deletions cut 6 bases from V and 5 bases from J, with 13 bases between. The germline V gene encodes CDR1 LNHDA and CDR2 SQIVND (reference sequence). This CDR3 region has 13 residues. CDR3 amino acids: CASSPRGEETQYF. The CDR3 bases are TGTGCCAGTAGCCCCAGAGGGGAGGAGACCCAGTACTTC.

The chain is built from TRBV28 and TRBJ2-4, with D perhaps matching TRBD2 (5 bases). The CDR3 covers 16 residues. V was shortened by 3 bases and J by 0 bases, with 12 bases between the two germline ends. Germline V gene data show CDR1 as MDHEN and CDR2 as SYDVKM. The CDR3 bases are TGTGCCAGCAGTTTGGGTGGACTGTTAGCCAAAAACATTCAGTACTTC. Translated: CASSLGGLLAKNIQYF. The full variable domain, rest sourced from reference TRBV28 and TRBJ2-4, is DVKVTQSSRYLVKRTGEKVFLECVQDMDHENMFWYRQDPGLGLRLIYFSYDVKMKEKGDIPEGYSVSREKKERFSLILESASTNQTSMYLCASSLGGLLAKNIQYFGAGTRLSVL.

The gene calls are TRBV19 and TRBJ1-2, with a possible D match to TRBD1 (6 bases). Germline V gene data show CDR1 as LNHDA and CDR2 as SQIVND (reference sequence). The CDR3 is made up of 13 amino acids. V lost 6 bases and J lost 5, with 13 bases in between. The CDR3 region has the DNA TGTGCCAGTAGACCCCGGGACACTTATGGCTACACCTTC. Protein sequence: CASRPRDTYGYTF.